What follows describes a single T cell receptor (beta chain). No antigen is known for it. The sample holds no much larger clone one base away, and base qualities are not on file. From the cysteine through the phenylalanine, the CDR3 covers 18 amino acids. This entry keeps only the CDR3 DNA: 54 bases, framed from base 1. The V end loses 2 bases and the J end loses 1 base, and a stretch of 17 bases separates them. CDR1 and CDR2 were assigned from the germline V gene (reference sequence) as MNHEY and SMNVEV. In Seattle, one collaborating source enrolled patients while the infection was active and tracked those patients longitudinally over the course of disease. Each collaborating institution followed its own protocols to collect whole blood in K2EDTA tubes. For TCRbeta analysis, collaborators shipped samples in one of three forms: frozen whole blood, isolated PBMCs, or DNA extracted from either of those sample types.

The immunoSEQ Assay, a bias-controlled multiplex PCR, was used to amplify TCRbeta CDR3 regions from genomic DNA. As for the original processing: The number of nucleated cells in each sample was estimated by amplification of reference gene primers within the assay. To quantify the absolute abundance of each unique TCRbeta CDR3 rearrangement, sequence reads were collapsed and filtered. For each sample, productive Simpson clonality was calculated as the square root of Simpson's diversity index over productive rearrangements. TCRdb holds this immuneACCESS table with in-frame rearrangements only. Some clones are missing; in checked studies, unresolved V genes explain under half, and the rest has no known cause. V and J calls plus clone size are reproduced from that table; the DNA served to infer D and trimming. Counted in this sample were about 38,000 clones; approximately 81% of them appeared once. The leading ten clones occupy about 1.5% of the sample.

This entry belongs to a study of blood T cell repertoires in COVID-19 (dated by TCRdb to between 2020 and 2021). Describing the broader study: Samples from collaborators originated in the United States, Italy and Spain and spanned both the acute and convalescent phases of COVID-19. The material from the prospective study consisted of cDNA or gDNA derived from T cells, B-cell-depleted T cells, or PBMCs. The dataset comprised deeply sampled blood TCRbeta repertoires from subjects exposed to, actively infected with, or recovered from COVID-19. The repertoires were released in a freely available public database meant as a resource for research on the immune response to SARS-CoV-2. Samples came from the ongoing ImmuneRACE study (first 160 participants) plus 1,254 subjects from 6 global collaborators. Nearly every sample came with metadata listing a de-identified subject ID, COVID-19 status, age in years and sex. Where available, HLA class I and class II types were taken from metadata supplied by the sample provider and were not determined by assay-based typing. Results and caveats for the whole study, not just this receptor: Clinical and demographic metadata were provided uncurated, with the amount varying by source and participant.

This receptor was taken from a man in his sixties with COVID-19, enrolled during active disease. Specimen: peripheral blood. The rearranged segments are TRBV27 and TRBJ2-2; D gene: possibly TRBD2, on 6 matching bases. DNA sequence: TGTGCCAGCAGTTTAGGAGCGCCTAGCGATCTGAACACCGGGGAGCTGTTTTTT. It translates as CASSLGAPSDLNTGELFF.